This paragraph reports one T cell receptor beta chain. This entry belongs to a study of blood T cell repertoires in COVID-19. At the level of the study: COVID-19 samples, acute and convalescent, were from the United States, Italy and Spain. Nucleic acid was either cDNA or gDNA, and it came from T cells, B-cell-depleted T cells, or PBMCs.

The junction had 3 bases not matched to a gene; V was cut back by 0 bases and J by 8 bases. The CDR3 contains 14 residues. CDR1 and CDR2 (germline): GTSNPN, SVGIG (reference sequence). Original processing notes: Estimated nucleated cell counts came from reference gene primer amplification. Produced via immunoSEQ multiplex PCR; TCRdb's table is partial and in-frame only. V and J calls and clone size are given by that table; D and trimming were obtained from the DNA. The sample carries 250,000 or so clones, around nine tenths recorded once. The rearrangement uses TRBV30 and TRBJ1-6; TRBD1 aligns across 8 bases. This TCR came from a woman between 55 and 75 years old with acute or convalescent COVID-19. Material for sequencing was peripheral blood. CDR3 nucleotide sequence: TGTGCCTGGAGTGTCGGGACAGGTGATTCACCCCTCCACTTT. This translates into CAWSVGTGDSPLHF.